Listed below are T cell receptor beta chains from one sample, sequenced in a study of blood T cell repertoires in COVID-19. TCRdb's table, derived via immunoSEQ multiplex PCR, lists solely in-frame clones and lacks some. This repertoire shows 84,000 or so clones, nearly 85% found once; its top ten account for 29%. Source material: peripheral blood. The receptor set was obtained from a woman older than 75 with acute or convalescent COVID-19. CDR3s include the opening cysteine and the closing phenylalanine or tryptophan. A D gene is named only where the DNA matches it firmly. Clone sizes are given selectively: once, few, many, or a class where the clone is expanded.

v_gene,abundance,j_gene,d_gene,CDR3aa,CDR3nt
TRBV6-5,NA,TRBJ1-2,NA,CASSYTLGTGDGYTF,TGTGCCAGCAGTTACACACTCGGTACGGGGGACGGCTACACCTTC
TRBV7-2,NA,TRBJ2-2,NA,CASSFEFGLAGTGELFF,TGTGCCAGCAGCTTTGAATTTGGACTGGCGGGCACCGGGGAGCTGTTTTTT
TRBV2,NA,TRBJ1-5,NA,CASLFREDQPQHF,TGTGCCAGCCTTTTCAGGGAAGATCAGCCCCAGCATTTT
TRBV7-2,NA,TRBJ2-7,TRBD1,CASSLGAGGSYEQYF,TGTGCCAGCAGCTTAGGGGCAGGGGGTTCGTACGAGCAGTACTTC
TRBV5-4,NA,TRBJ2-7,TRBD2,CASSYEGGVGNEQYF,TGTGCCAGCAGCTACGAGGGAGGGGTCGGGAACGAGCAGTACTTC
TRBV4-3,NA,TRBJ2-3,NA,CASSQAGGPSTDTQYF,TGCGCCAGCAGCCAGGCGGGCGGACCTAGCACAGATACGCAGTATTTT
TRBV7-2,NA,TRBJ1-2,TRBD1,CASSLERVRQGSVYGYTF,TGTGCCAGCAGCTTAGAAAGGGTCAGACAGGGTAGTGTCTATGGCTACACCTTC
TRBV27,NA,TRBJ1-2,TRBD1,CASSTTGGGYGYTF,TGTGCCAGCAGTACGACAGGGGGCGGGTATGGCTACACCTTC
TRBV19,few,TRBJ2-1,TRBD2,CASSRTSGPSYNEQFF,TGTGCCAGTAGTAGGACTAGCGGGCCTTCCTACAATGAGCAGTTCTTC
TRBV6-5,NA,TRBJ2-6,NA,CASSYTGSGANVLTF,TGTGCCAGCAGTTACACAGGCTCTGGGGCCAACGTCCTGACTTTC
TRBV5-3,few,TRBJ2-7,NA,CARSLGPTGTACYEQYF,TGTGCCAGAAGCTTGGGGCCAACCGGGACTGCTTGCTACGAGCAGTACTTC
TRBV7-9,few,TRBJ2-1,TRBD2,CASSLKLAGLSEQFF,TGTGCCAGCAGCTTGAAACTAGCGGGATTGAGTGAGCAGTTCTTC
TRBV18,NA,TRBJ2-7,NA,CASSPPSLYEQYF,TGTGCCAGCTCACCACCATCTCTCTACGAGCAGTACTTC
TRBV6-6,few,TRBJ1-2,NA,CASSYSASGASYGYTF,TGTGCCAGCAGTTACTCTGCGTCAGGGGCCAGCTATGGCTACACCTTC
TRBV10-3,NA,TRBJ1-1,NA,CAISLDGTITEAFF,TGTGCCATCAGCTTAGACGGGACAATCACTGAAGCTTTCTTT
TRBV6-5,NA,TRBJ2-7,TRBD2,CASRLAGGQWQYF,TGTGCCAGCAGACTAGCGGGAGGGCAGTGGCAGTACTTC
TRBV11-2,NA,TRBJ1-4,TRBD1,CASSKGARNEKLFF,TGTGCCAGCAGTAAGGGGGCTAGGAATGAAAAACTGTTTTTT
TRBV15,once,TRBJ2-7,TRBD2,CATSRSGSLKYEQYF,TGTGCCACCAGCAGGAGCGGGAGCCTGAAGTACGAGCAGTACTTC
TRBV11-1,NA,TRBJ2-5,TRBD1,CASSPRTGGAETQYF,TGTGCCAGCAGCCCCCGGACAGGGGGCGCAGAGACCCAGTACTTC
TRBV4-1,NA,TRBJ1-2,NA,CASSQGAQGGYGYTF,TGCGCCAGCAGCCAAGGGGCCCAGGGAGGTTACGGCTACACCTTC
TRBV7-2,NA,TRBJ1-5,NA,CASSVRDTGQPQHF,TGTGCCAGCAGCGTACGGGACACGGGCCAGCCCCAGCATTTT
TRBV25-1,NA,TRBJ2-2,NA,CASSEIGTGELFF,TGTGCCAGCAGTGAGATCGGCACCGGGGAGCTGTTTTTT
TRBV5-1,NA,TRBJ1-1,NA,CASSTQGGFNEAFF,TGCGCCAGCAGCACCCAAGGCGGGTTTAATGAAGCTTTCTTT
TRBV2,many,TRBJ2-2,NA,CASSERGYTGELFF,TGTGCCAGCAGTGAAAGGGGGTACACCGGGGAGCTGTTTTTT
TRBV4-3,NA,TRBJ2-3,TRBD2,CASSPTSAGGPTDTQYF,TGCGCCAGCAGCCCGACGTCAGCGGGAGGGCCGACAGATACGCAGTATTTT
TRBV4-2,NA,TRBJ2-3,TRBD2,CASSHERTSGASTDTQYF,TGTGCCAGCAGCCATGAACGTACTAGCGGAGCTAGCACAGATACGCAGTATTTT
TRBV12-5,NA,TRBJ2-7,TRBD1,CASGLDPGGYEQYF,TGTGCTAGTGGTTTGGACCCAGGGGGCTACGAGCAGTACTTC
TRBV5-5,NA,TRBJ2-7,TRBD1,CASSSGTGGYEQYF,TGTGCCAGCAGCTCCGGGACAGGGGGCTACGAGCAGTACTTC
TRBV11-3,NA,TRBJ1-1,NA,CASSLESRGTEAFF,TGTGCCAGCAGCTTAGAGTCACGAGGGACTGAAGCTTTCTTT
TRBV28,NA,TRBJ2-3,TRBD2,CASMGGLGPRDTQYF,TGTGCCAGCATGGGGGGACTAGGGCCCCGAGATACGCAGTATTTT
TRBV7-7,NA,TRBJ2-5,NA,CASSPSGNVGETQYF,TGTGCTAGCAGCCCATCAGGGAATGTGGGAGAGACCCAGTACTTC
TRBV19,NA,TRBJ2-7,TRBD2,CASSTRLAGVGGYEQYF,TGTGCCAGTAGCACTAGACTAGCGGGAGTTGGAGGCTACGAGCAGTACTTC
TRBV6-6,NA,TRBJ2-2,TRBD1,CASQRTGGTGELFF,TGTGCCAGCCAAAGGACAGGAGGCACCGGGGAGCTGTTTTTT
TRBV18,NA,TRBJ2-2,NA,CASSPPRGRTNTGELFF,TGTGCCAGCTCACCACCGCGGGGCAGGACGAACACCGGGGAGCTGTTTTTT
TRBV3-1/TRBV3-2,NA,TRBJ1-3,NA,CASSRASSGNTIYF,TGTGCCAGCAGCCGAGCGAGCTCTGGAAACACCATATATTTT
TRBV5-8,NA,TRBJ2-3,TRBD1,CASSWDRAGDTQYF,TGTGCCAGCAGCTGGGACAGGGCCGGAGATACGCAGTATTTT
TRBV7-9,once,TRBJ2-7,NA,CASVSGYEQYF,TGTGCCAGCGTTAGCGGCTACGAGCAGTACTTC
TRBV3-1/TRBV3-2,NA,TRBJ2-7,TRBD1,CASSQSPGQGSYEQYF,TGTGCCAGCAGCCAAAGCCCGGGACAGGGCTCCTACGAGCAGTACTTC
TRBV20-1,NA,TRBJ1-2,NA,CSAQGDGGYTF,TGCAGTGCTCAAGGGGATGGCGGCTACACCTTC
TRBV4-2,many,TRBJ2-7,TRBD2,CASSQEASSGIREQYF,TGTGCCAGCAGCCAAGAGGCGTCTAGCGGGATCCGCGAGCAGTACTTC
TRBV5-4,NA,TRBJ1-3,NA,CASSPGGTGNTIYF,TGTGCCAGCAGCCCGGGGGGTACCGGAAACACCATATATTTT
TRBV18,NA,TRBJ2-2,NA,CASSPLQFRRNTGELFF,TGTGCCAGCTCACCCTTACAATTCAGGCGGAACACCGGGGAGCTGTTTTTT
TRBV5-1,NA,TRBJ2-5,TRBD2,CASSLHGGDYETQYF,TGCGCCAGCAGCCTTCACGGGGGGGACTATGAGACCCAGTACTTC
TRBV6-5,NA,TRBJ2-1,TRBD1,CASSYSTDRGNEQFF,TGTGCCAGCAGTTACTCGACGGACAGGGGTAATGAGCAGTTCTTC
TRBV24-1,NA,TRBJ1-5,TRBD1,CATSLQGDQPQHF,TGTGCCACCAGCCTCCAGGGGGACCAGCCCCAGCATTTT
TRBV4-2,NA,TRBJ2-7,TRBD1,CASSQGDRAEQYF,TGTGCCAGCAGCCAAGGTGACAGGGCCGAGCAGTACTTC
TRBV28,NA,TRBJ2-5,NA,CASSPDSSYQETQYF,TGTGCCAGCAGCCCCGACTCCTCGTACCAAGAGACCCAGTACTTC
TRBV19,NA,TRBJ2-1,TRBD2,CASEKREWGNEQFF,TGTGCCAGCGAGAAGCGGGAGTGGGGCAATGAGCAGTTCTTC
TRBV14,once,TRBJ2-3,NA,CASSQAGAGDTQYF,TGTGCCAGCAGCCAGGCAGGGGCGGGAGATACGCAGTATTTT